This entry features one T cell receptor (beta chain) sequence. Its target antigen remains unknown. Base qualities are not at hand, and no much larger clone is one base apart. The data were taken from a study of vaccination and CD4 T cells after COVID-19 (dated by TCRdb to the early 2020s). A note on the overall study: SARS-CoV-2 positivity had been established in the convalescent patients by nasal swab PCR, and mild disease was recorded in under ten of these patients and severe disease in one. Six males and four females were included in the convalescent cohort, with two Hispanic individuals, seven Caucasians, two Asians and one multiracial person represented. Two doses of either the Pfizer-BioNTech BNT162b2 vaccine (n=8) or the Moderna mRNA-1273 vaccine (n=2) were administered to participants. Post-COVID blood samples from convalescent patients were collected a median of roughly 100 days after diagnosis, with a range of about 30 to 170 days. Post-vaccine blood samples were taken a median of around 68 days after the second vaccine dose, with a range of roughly 13 to 250 days. For stimulating the cultures, overlapping spike peptide pools were used, derived from SARS-CoV-2 as well as from the common cold coronaviruses HCoV-NL63, HCoV-OC43 and HCoV-229E. As controls, cultures received a CEFX viral epitope pool (the positive control), an HIV-1 Nef peptide pool (the negative control), or no peptide at all. The spike-specific CD4+ TCR repertoire was compared before and after mRNA vaccination in around ten COVID-19 convalescent patients and a handful of infection-naive healthy vaccine recipients. The study at large found these results: Among the post-vaccine SARS-CoV-2-reactive clones in convalescent patients, a median about 86% showed up only after vaccination, which suggests vaccine-specific priming. The number of convalescent patients in the study was relatively small, and the study did not examine early timepoints following natural infection. In convalescent patients, nearly all vaccine-specific clones (304 of 307) were found to be mono-reactive for SARS-CoV-2 spike rather than cross-reactive with common cold coronaviruses. An increase in the median number of SARS-CoV-2-reactive clonotypes from approximately 21 after infection to some 38 after vaccination was observed, but the change was not found to be significant.

This specimen's treatment or condition label, per the study, means: roughly 11-day PBMC culture with coronavirus spike peptide pools or control peptides (ViraFEST assay). The ViraFEST assay was used in the study, in which antigen-specific T cells were expanded with peptide pools and expanded clonotypes were subsequently identified by TCR sequencing. The convalescent patients' positive SARS-CoV-2 PCR tests were from March to December 2020, which was before the Alpha, Beta and Delta variants emerged in the United States. Each well held approximately 2 million PBMCs cultured in IMDM containing roughly 5.4% human AB serum and approximately 9.1 IU/ml IL-2, with roughly 9.2 ug/ml peptide pools added. On days 3 and 7, half of the culture medium was replaced with fresh IL-2-containing medium. Once the cells had been in culture for 9 to 10 days, the EasySep CD4+ T cell isolation kit was used to isolate CD4+ T cells by negative selection. PBMCs were separated from whole blood using Ficoll-Paque Plus gradient centrifugation and then either used fresh or cryopreserved at -140C. Culture conditions were generally each tested in triplicate wells.

The library relied on PCR. TCR sequencing of DNA from cultured CD4+ T cells used the Oncomine TCR Beta short-read assay at the Johns Hopkins FTIC core. Genomic DNA was extracted from the cultured CD4+ T cells with the QIAamp micro DNA kit. The Oncomine TCR Beta libraries from cultured CD4+ T cells were pooled using unique dual indexes and then sequenced on an Illumina iSeq 100. On the study's bioinformatics: Non-productive sequences were filtered out, and CDR3s that did not start with C, did not end with F or W, or were shorter than 7 amino acids were discarded. The MANAFEST web application identified antigen-specific clonotypes by comparing peptide-stimulated wells against reference wells and other culture wells. To be called positive, a clone needed an FDR below 0.05, an odds ratio above 5, and a productive frequency above 0.1% in at least two of three replicate wells. Cross-reactive clonotypes were defined as significantly expanded in both SARS-CoV-2 spike wells and at least one common cold coronavirus spike condition. Levenshtein distances (stringdist) and unrooted phylogenetic trees (ape) in R version 3.6.1 were used to assess CDR3 homology. The public reads were reprocessed in TCRdb via fastp at Q25 and MiXCR, keeping in-frame beta chains. Rows are combined by CDR3 protein, so each entry shows the most common genes and DNA. Clone size and V and J calls follow TCRdb, not the original study. The sample table contains roughly 13,000 distinct CDR3 sequences; only one count was recorded for approximately 63% of them. About 10% of the sample rests with the top ten.

The receptor was isolated from a human donor who had recovered from COVID-19. Sequences were obtained from CD4+ T cells from blood, cultured in vitro.

The DNA reads TGTGCCAGCAGGCAGGGGTACTATGGCTACACCTTC. Its protein reads: CASRQGYYGYTF. Rearrangement joined TRBV28 to TRBJ1-2; possibly the D gene is TRBD1, per 6 matching bases. V loses 6 bases, J loses 3 bases, and the germline ends lie 8 bases apart. CDR1 is given as MDHEN and CDR2 as SYDVKM, both from the germline V gene. The CDR3 starts with the cysteine, ends with the phenylalanine, and has 12 residues. Of all the DNA, just the CDR3 is kept, 36 bases in frame from base 1.